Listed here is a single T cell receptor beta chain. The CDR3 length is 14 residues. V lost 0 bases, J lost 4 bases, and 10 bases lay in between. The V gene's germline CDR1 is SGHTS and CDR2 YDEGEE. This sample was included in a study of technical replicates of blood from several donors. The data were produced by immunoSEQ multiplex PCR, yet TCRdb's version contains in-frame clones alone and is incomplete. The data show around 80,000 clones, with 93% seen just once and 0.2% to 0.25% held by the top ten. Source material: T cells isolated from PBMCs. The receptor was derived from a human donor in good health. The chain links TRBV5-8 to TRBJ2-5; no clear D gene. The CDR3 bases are TGTGCCAGCAGCTTGGGGTACGGGTCAGAGACCCAGTACTTC. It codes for CASSLGYGSETQYF.